Given below is one T cell receptor (beta chain) in context. The data originate from a study of blood T cell repertoires in COVID-19. Methods used by the authors: Reference gene primer amplification gave estimated nucleated cell counts. TCRdb's table, derived via immunoSEQ multiplex PCR, lists solely in-frame clones and lacks some. From that table come the V and J calls and clone size; the DNA was used to work out D and trimming. The data hold 210,000 or so clones, with 82% observed a single time. CDR1 is SGDLS and CDR2 is YYNGEE in the germline V gene. This CDR3 spans 15 amino acids. V was clipped by 0 bases and J by 4 bases, with 13 bases between them.

The chain couples TRBV9 to TRBJ1-1, with TRBD1 as a possible D gene (6 bases). This clonotype was sampled from a woman between 40 and 55 years old with acute or convalescent COVID-19. Material for sequencing was peripheral blood. In nucleotides, the CDR3 is TGTGCCAGCAGCGTAGCCGTCCAGGGGAGCACTGAAGCTTTCTTT. Its translation is CASSVAVQGSTEAFF.